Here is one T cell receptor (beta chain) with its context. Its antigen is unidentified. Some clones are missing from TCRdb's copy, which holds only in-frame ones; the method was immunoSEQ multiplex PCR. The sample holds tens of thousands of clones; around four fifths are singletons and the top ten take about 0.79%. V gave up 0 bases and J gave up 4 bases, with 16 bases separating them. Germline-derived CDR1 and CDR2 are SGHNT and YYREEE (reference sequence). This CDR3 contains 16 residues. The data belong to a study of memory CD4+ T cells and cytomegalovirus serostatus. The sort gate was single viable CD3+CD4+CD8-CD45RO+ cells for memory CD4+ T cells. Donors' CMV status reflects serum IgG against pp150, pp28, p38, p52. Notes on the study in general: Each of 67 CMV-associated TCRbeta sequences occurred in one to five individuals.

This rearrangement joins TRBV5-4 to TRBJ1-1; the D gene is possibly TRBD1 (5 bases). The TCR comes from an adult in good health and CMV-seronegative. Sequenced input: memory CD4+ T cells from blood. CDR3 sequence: CASSLAGRVRGTEAFF. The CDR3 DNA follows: TGTGCCAGCAGCTTGGCCGGGCGGGTTAGGGGCACTGAAGCTTTCTTT.